The 20 T cell receptor beta chains given below trace back to one sample, sequenced in a study of blood T cell repertoires in COVID-19. The table came from immunoSEQ multiplex PCR; TCRdb's copy has only in-frame clones and leaves some out. This table has 140,000 or so clones, roughly 89% appearing once. Sequencing was done on a sample of peripheral blood. These receptors were obtained from a woman aged 50 to 60 with acute or convalescent COVID-19.

This clone was counted only a few times. Other DNA sequences in this sample translate to the same CDR3. The CDR3 DNA reads as TGCGCCAGCAGCTTGAGCGGGGCGAACACCGGGGAGCTGTTTTTT. Translated: CASSLSGANTGELFF. The chain employs TRBV5-1 and TRBJ2-2, with 7 bases fitting TRBD2. Germline CDR1 is SGHRS and CDR2 is YFSETQ. V shed 1 base and J 0 bases; nucleotides not matched to a gene: 0. The CDR3 is made up of 15 amino acids.

CDR3 loop: CASSYLGQLNNMAYEQFF. The CDR3 bases are TGTGCCAGCAGTTACTTGGGACAGCTTAATAATATGGCGTATGAGCAGTTCTTC. J is TRBJ2-1 and V is TRBV6-2 or TRBV6-3, with 7 bases identical to TRBD1. CDR3 length equals 18 residues. Germline V gives CDR1 MNHEY, CDR2 SVGEGT. The V segment lost 1 base and the J segment 8 bases; nucleotides outside the gene matches: 17.

CDR3 DNA sequence: TGTGCCAGCAGCCAAACCTCACAGGGGGGCGCCATCTATGGCTACACCTTC. It is translated as CASSQTSQGGAIYGYTF. The chain has TRBV4-2 and TRBJ1-2, with 8 positions matching TRBD1. Trimming removed 2 bases from V and 4 bases from J; junction bases left unmatched: 12. CDR1 is LGHNA, CDR2 YNFKEQ, per germline. The CDR3 totals 17 residues.

V and J are TRBV7-7 and TRBJ2-3; 13 bases match TRBD2. V lost 1 base, J lost 1 base, and 2 bases stayed unmatched. Germline V gene data show CDR1 as SSHAT and CDR2 as FNYEAQ (reference sequence). The CDR3 totals 17 residues. CDR3 coding DNA: TGTGCCAGCAGCTTAGGACTAGCGGGGGGCCGCACAGATACGCAGTATTTT. Translated, it gives CASSLGLAGGRTDTQYF.

The CDR3 spells CASSPGRLGVNTEAFF. As DNA, the CDR3 is TGTGCCAGCAGCCCAGGACGGTTAGGGGTTAACACTGAAGCTTTCTTT. The chain recombines TRBV7-8 with TRBJ1-1; a weak D match, TRBD1 (5 bases). Germline V gene sequence: CDR1 SGHVS, CDR2 FQNEAQ. V lost 5 bases and J 2 bases, leaving 18 bases between the germline ends. This CDR3 has 16 residues. Full variable domain (remainder filled in from reference TRBV7-8 and TRBJ1-1): GAGVSQSPRYKVAKRGQDVALRCDPISGHVSLFWYQQALGQGPEFLTYFQNEAQLDKSGLPSDRFFAERPEGSVSTLKIQRTQQEDSAVYLCASSPGRLGVNTEAFFGQGTRLTVV.

The V and J genes are TRBV27 and TRBJ1-3, with a weak D call TRBD1 (6 bases). The CDR3 is 15 amino acids. V lost 5 bases and J 6 bases, leaving 17 bases between the germline ends. In germline, CDR1 is MNHEY, CDR2 SMNVEV (reference sequence). The CDR3 DNA follows: TGTGCCAGCAGTCGGTCTGGGGGCTCGGCAAACACCATATATTTT. Protein sequence: CASSRSGGSANTIYF.

This chain's CDR3 is CASSLAGQGAHEQYF. The CDR3 DNA follows: TGTGCCAGCAGCTTGGCGGGACAGGGGGCACACGAGCAGTACTTC. This sequence joins TRBV5-5 and TRBJ2-7; TRBD1 agrees at 12 bases. V shed 0 bases and J 5 bases; nucleotides not matched to a gene: 3. This CDR3 contains 15 residues. Germline values: CDR1 SGHKS, CDR2 YYEKEE (reference sequence).

V is TRBV6-5 and J is TRBJ2-6; 7 bases are a match to TRBD1. The V gene end was trimmed by 5 bases and the J gene end by 0 bases; junction bases not matched to a gene: 1. The CDR3 spans 15 residues. Germline V CDR1 and CDR2: MNHEY, SVGAGI. CDR3 in DNA: TGTGCCAGCAGTACAGGGGACTCTGGGGCCAACGTCCTGACTTTC. Translated, it gives CASSTGDSGANVLTF.

The chain uses TRBV7-3 and TRBJ2-1; tentative D call: TRBD2 (7 bases). CDR1 and CDR2 from the germline V gene are SGHTA and FQGTGA. V was pared by 1 base and J by 4 bases, with 11 bases between. The CDR3 spans 15 residues. The CDR3 DNA follows: TGTGCCAGCAGCTTAAGGCGGGGGCGATACAATGAGCAGTTCTTC. Translating it yields CASSLRRGRYNEQFF.

This clone occurred once. V gene TRBV18 combines with J gene TRBJ2-1; 9 bases fit TRBD1. The CDR3 sequence is 16 residues long. In germline, CDR1 is KGHSH, CDR2 LQKENI. Trimming took 4 bases from V and 7 from J; bases not matched to a gene: 11. The chain's CDR3 is CASSQPGQGSSNEQFF. CDR3 coding DNA: TGTGCCAGCTCACAACCGGGACAGGGTAGTAGTAATGAGCAGTTCTTC.

The chain is built from TRBV20-1 and TRBJ2-1; TRBD2 might be the D (5 bases). Germline CDR1 reads DFQATT; CDR2 reads SNEGSKA (reference sequence). The CDR3 has 10 amino acids. The CDR3 region is CTAGVDEQFF. CDR3 DNA sequence: TGCACCGCGGGTGTAGATGAGCAGTTCTTC.

The chain joins TRBV12-3 or TRBV12-4 to TRBJ1-5; no reliable D call. V lost 1 base, J lost 5 bases, and 6 bases lay in between. The CDR3 runs 13 residues. The CDR3 DNA is TGTGCCAGCAGTTTAGGGGCAGATCAGCCCCAGCATTTT. Encoded protein: CASSLGADQPQHF.

This chain uses TRBV6-4 with TRBJ2-1; 7 bases map to TRBD2. The junction had 2 bases not matched to a gene; V was cut back by 3 bases and J by 0 bases. Germline values: CDR1 MRHNA, CDR2 SNTAGT. This CDR3 contains 15 residues. CDR3 region: CASSEGGGSYNEQFF. In DNA, the CDR3 is TGTGCCAGCAGTGAGGGCGGGGGCTCCTACAATGAGCAGTTCTTC.

The V gene is TRBV12-3 or TRBV12-4, the J gene TRBJ2-1; 7 nucleotides agree with TRBD2. J lost 4 bases, V lost 7 bases, and 4 bases had no gene match. CDR3 length: 13 amino acids. CDR3 region: CASNRAGYNEQFF. The CDR3 DNA reads as TGTGCCAGCAACCGAGCGGGGTACAATGAGCAGTTCTTC.

The chain links TRBV6-5 to TRBJ1-5; 9 nucleotides match TRBD1. The junction had 9 bases not matched to a gene; V was cut back by 5 bases and J by 7 bases. Germline CDR1 is MNHEY and CDR2 is SVGAGI. The CDR3 loop spans 15 amino acids. CDR3 coding DNA: TGTGCCAGCAGTCCCCTAGGGACAGGGTCCCAGCCCCAGCATTTT. Amino acids: CASSPLGTGSQPQHF.

V is TRBV9 and J is TRBJ2-1; 11 bases align to TRBD2. The V gene end was trimmed by 2 bases and the J gene end by 9 bases; junction bases not matched to a gene: 4. The CDR3 runs to 14 residues. CDR1 and CDR2 from the germline V gene are SGDLS and YYNGEE. Here the CDR3 DNA reads TGTGCCAGCAGCGTTAGCGGGGGGGCCACTGAGCAGTTCTTC. Its translation is CASSVSGGATEQFF.

V usage is TRBV4-1 and J usage is TRBJ2-7; D is possibly TRBD1 (6 bases). Trimming removed 6 bases from V and 5 bases from J, with 17 bases in between. This CDR3 has 14 amino acids. Germline V gives CDR1 MGHRA, CDR2 YSYEKL. CDR3 sequence: CASSNHQGLNEQYF. The DNA for the CDR3 is TGCGCCAGCAGTAACCACCAGGGGTTGAACGAGCAGTACTTC.

The rearrangement links TRBV18 to TRBJ1-1, with 9 bases aligning to TRBD1. CDR3 length equals 16 residues. Germline V gene data show CDR1 as KGHSH and CDR2 as LQKENI. V gave up 4 bases and J gave up 4 bases; unmatched junction bases: 10. The CDR3 region is CASSLSPGQGGTEAFF. The CDR3 DNA reads TGTGCCAGCTCACTTTCTCCGGGACAGGGCGGCACTGAAGCTTTCTTT.

CDR3 DNA sequence: TGTGCCAGCAGCCCCCGGACAGGGGTCAACACCGGGGAGCTGTTTTTT. It is translated as CASSPRTGVNTGELFF. The chain recombines TRBV7-7 with TRBJ2-2, with 9 bases matching TRBD1. Germline CDR1 is SSHAT and CDR2 is FNYEAQ (reference sequence). After removal of 5 bases from V and 2 bases from J, the junction contained 6 bases not matched to a gene. This CDR3 is 16 amino acids long.

A word on this clone: Different DNA sequences within this sample yield the same CDR3. The chain uses TRBV27 and TRBJ1-5; 10 bases are shared with TRBD1. This CDR3 region has 16 residues. In germline, CDR1 is MNHEY, CDR2 SMNVEV (reference sequence). J lost 2 bases, V lost 0 bases, and 1 base had no gene match. In DNA, the CDR3 is TGTGCCAGCAGTTTATCCGGGACAGGGGGCAATCAGCCCCAGCATTTT. Its translation is CASSLSGTGGNQPQHF.